The rows below give T cell receptor beta chains drawn from one sample of a study of CD8 T cells in ankylosing spondylitis. One entry per CDR3 protein, called by TCRdb with MiXCR from the 5' RACE reads. The sample lists around 17,000 distinct CDR3 sequences; 8% to 9% were seen once. The sequencing sample was made of blood. The receptors shown here come from a male donor with ankylosing spondylitis or in good health (not recorded which). Each CDR3 is given with its conserved first and last residue. Each record gives: J gene, V gene, D gene, CDR3 protein. The D gene is left open where the match is weak.

j_gene: TRBJ1-1
v_gene: TRBV4-1
d_gene: NA
CDR3aa: CASSHAIGFGDTEAFF

j_gene: TRBJ2-1
v_gene: TRBV20-1
d_gene: NA
CDR3aa: CSARDRTARGLISYNEQFF

j_gene: TRBJ1-5
v_gene: TRBV6-5
d_gene: TRBD1
CDR3aa: CASSRTGGSNQPQHF

j_gene: TRBJ1-1
v_gene: TRBV5-1
d_gene: NA
CDR3aa: CASSFGQMNTEAFF

j_gene: TRBJ2-7
v_gene: TRBV6-5
d_gene: TRBD1
CDR3aa: CASGSRDSTYEQYF

j_gene: TRBJ2-3
v_gene: TRBV6-2/TRBV6-3
d_gene: TRBD2
CDR3aa: CASSFQRGDTDTQYF

j_gene: TRBJ2-6
v_gene: TRBV12-3/TRBV12-4
d_gene: TRBD1
CDR3aa: CASNPKYRGSGANVLTF

j_gene: TRBJ2-1
v_gene: TRBV5-5
d_gene: NA
CDR3aa: CASSLVRSSINEQFF

j_gene: TRBJ2-1
v_gene: TRBV12-3/TRBV12-4
d_gene: TRBD2
CDR3aa: CASRGLAGGPNEQFF

j_gene: TRBJ2-5
v_gene: TRBV20-1
d_gene: NA
CDR3aa: CSARVPRWSETQYF

j_gene: TRBJ1-1
v_gene: TRBV7-2
d_gene: NA
CDR3aa: CASSETRNTEAFF

j_gene: TRBJ2-1
v_gene: TRBV27
d_gene: NA
CDR3aa: CASSLRDSGEQFF

j_gene: TRBJ2-3
v_gene: TRBV20-1
d_gene: NA
CDR3aa: CSATGARLTDTQYF

j_gene: TRBJ1-1
v_gene: TRBV2
d_gene: NA
CDR3aa: CASSRNPLGEAFF

j_gene: TRBJ2-5
v_gene: TRBV7-9
d_gene: TRBD1
CDR3aa: CASSRVTGEETQYF

j_gene: TRBJ1-1
v_gene: TRBV5-1
d_gene: NA
CDR3aa: CASSLDLISTEAFF

j_gene: TRBJ2-5
v_gene: TRBV7-2
d_gene: NA
CDR3aa: CASSSSRDQETQYF

j_gene: TRBJ2-1
v_gene: TRBV5-1
d_gene: TRBD2
CDR3aa: CASSLDGGSYNEQFF

j_gene: TRBJ2-1
v_gene: TRBV6-5
d_gene: TRBD2
CDR3aa: CASSYRGLAGGSNEQFF

j_gene: TRBJ2-1
v_gene: TRBV6-1
d_gene: TRBD2
CDR3aa: CASSVLGLADYNEQFF

j_gene: TRBJ2-7
v_gene: TRBV5-1
d_gene: TRBD1
CDR3aa: CASSWGQGSPEQYF

j_gene: TRBJ1-6
v_gene: TRBV6-5
d_gene: NA
CDR3aa: CASGRQGIGNSPLHF

j_gene: TRBJ2-1
v_gene: TRBV3-1
d_gene: TRBD2
CDR3aa: CASSQTSGNYNEQFF

j_gene: TRBJ2-1
v_gene: TRBV27
d_gene: TRBD2
CDR3aa: CASSFRLAGGQSEQFF

j_gene: TRBJ2-7
v_gene: TRBV10-3
d_gene: TRBD1
CDR3aa: CAISVSGTDSYEQYF

j_gene: TRBJ1-1
v_gene: TRBV20-1
d_gene: NA
CDR3aa: CSAGEIQGFHTEAFF

j_gene: TRBJ2-1
v_gene: TRBV29-1
d_gene: TRBD1
CDR3aa: CSGTQFLDRGKYEQFF

j_gene: TRBJ2-1
v_gene: TRBV12-3/TRBV12-4
d_gene: TRBD1
CDR3aa: CASSHPGQRSRNEQFF

j_gene: TRBJ1-1
v_gene: TRBV10-3
d_gene: NA
CDR3aa: CAISESSRANTEAFF

j_gene: TRBJ2-2
v_gene: TRBV29-1
d_gene: TRBD1
CDR3aa: CSVPKTGDFLAGELFF